This T cell receptor beta chain was recovered during a study of a mutant IDH1 vaccine in newly diagnosed glioma. Across the study: Following radiotherapy alone, or alongside temozolomide cycles, vaccination was started after an interval of 4-6 weeks. Patients arrived already treated with radiotherapy, temozolomide, or both, most having had both. Patients under treatment included around 60% males and about 38% females and had a mean age of around 43 years.

Time point indicated: week 35, safety follow-up. A single vaccine dose contained 300 ug of mutant IDH1 20-mer peptide, and topical imiquimod was used with it. Patients in the study were vaccinated eight times, receiving shots in weeks 1, 3, 5, 7, 11, 15, 19 and 23. Some clones are missing from TCRdb's copy, which holds only in-frame ones; the method was immunoSEQ multiplex PCR. The top ten clones hold 1.5% to 2% of a sample with tens of thousands of clones, around nine tenths of them seen once. Concerning this clone itself: What it binds is not known.

Source: PBMCs, taken from a glioma patient whose treatment included an IDH1 peptide vaccine. The TCR was taken from a young man with glioma.

CDR3 sequence: CASSLGLAELLFQETQYF. DNA of the CDR3: TGTGCCAGCAGCTTGGGACTAGCGGAACTCCTCTTTCAAGAGACCCAGTACTTC. The J gene is TRBJ2-5, the V gene TRBV5-5, with 9 bases identical to TRBD2. The CDR3 has 18 residues. V was pared by 0 bases and J by 2 bases, with 11 bases of the junction left unmatched. Germline CDR1 reads SGHKS; CDR2 reads YYEKEE (reference sequence). The entire variable domain, with the rest obtained from reference TRBV5-5 and TRBJ2-5, is as follows: DAGVTQSPTHLIKTRGQQVTLRCSPISGHKSVSWYQQVLGQGPQFIFQYYEKEERGRGNFPDRFSARQFPNYSSELNVNALLLGDSALYLCASSLGLAELLFQETQYFGPGTRLLVL.